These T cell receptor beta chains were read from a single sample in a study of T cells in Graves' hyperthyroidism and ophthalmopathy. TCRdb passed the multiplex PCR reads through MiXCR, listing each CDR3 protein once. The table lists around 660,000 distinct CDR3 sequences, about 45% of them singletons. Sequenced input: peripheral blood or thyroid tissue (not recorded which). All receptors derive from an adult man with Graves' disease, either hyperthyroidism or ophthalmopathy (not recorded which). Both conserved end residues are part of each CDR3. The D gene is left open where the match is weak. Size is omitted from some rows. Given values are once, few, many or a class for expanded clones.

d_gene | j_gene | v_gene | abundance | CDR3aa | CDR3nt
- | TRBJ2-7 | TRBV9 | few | CASSYSAGQRSYEQYF | TGTGCCAGCAGTTACTCGGCGGGACAGAGATCCTACGAGCAGTACTTC
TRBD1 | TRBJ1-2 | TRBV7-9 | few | CASSPRQGNDGYTF | TGTGCCAGCAGCCCTAGACAGGGAAACGATGGCTACACCTTC
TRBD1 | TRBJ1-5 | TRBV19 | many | CASKGQAHNQPQHF | TGTGCCAGTAAGGGACAGGCACACAATCAGCCCCAGCATTTT
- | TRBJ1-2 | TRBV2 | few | CASSGQRTGFAHGYTF | TGTGCCAGCAGCGGACAACGGACGGGGTTTGCGCATGGCTACACCTTC
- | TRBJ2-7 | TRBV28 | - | CASSPRGWAEQYF | TGTGCCAGCAGCCCACGGGGGTGGGCCGAGCAGTACTTC
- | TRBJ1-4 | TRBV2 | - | CASSADPADNEKLFF | TGTGCCAGCAGTGCAGACCCCGCCGATAATGAAAAACTGTTTTTT
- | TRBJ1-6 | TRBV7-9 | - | CASSVDGGSSPLHF | TGTGCCAGCAGCGTGGACGGGGGGAGCTCACCCCTCCACTTT
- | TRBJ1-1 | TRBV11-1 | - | CASSSTLGVWGTEAFF | TGTGCCAGCAGCTCGACCCTTGGGGTATGGGGTACTGAAGCTTTCTTT
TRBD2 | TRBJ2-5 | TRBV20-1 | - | CSAGRLAGGQETQYF | TGCAGTGCTGGCAGACTAGCGGGCGGCCAAGAGACCCAGTACTTC
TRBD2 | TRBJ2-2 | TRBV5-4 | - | CANSSSGAGELFF | TGTGCCAACAGCTCTAGCGGGGCCGGGGAGCTGTTTTTT
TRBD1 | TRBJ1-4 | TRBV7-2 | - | CASSLVGQVGDEKLFF | TGTGCCAGCAGCTTAGTGGGACAGGTTGGGGATGAAAAACTGTTTTTT
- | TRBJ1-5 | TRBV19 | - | CASSIFPEIRGNQPQHF | TGTGCCAGTAGTATTTTCCCCGAAATCAGGGGCAATCAGCCCCAGCATTTT
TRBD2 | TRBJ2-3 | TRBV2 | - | CASRLAGPLDTQYF | TGTGCCAGCAGACTAGCGGGCCCCTTGGATACGCAGTATTTT